The 30 T cell receptor beta chains below come from one sample, sequenced in a study of cytomegalovirus exposure and HLA in healthy donors. Primers: 60 Vbeta forward and 13 Jbeta reverse. Sequencing used immunoSEQ multiplex PCR; TCRdb keeps in-frame clones, though not all of them. The sample contains approximately 140,000 clones, about 79% of which appear only once. Sample: PBMCs. The receptors derive from a male donor in good health and CMV-seronegative.

The chain combines TRBV7-3 with TRBJ2-1; maybe TRBD2 (5 bases). V lost 6 bases and J 8 bases, leaving 14 bases between the germline ends. The CDR3 length is 13 residues. Germline-derived CDR1 and CDR2 are SGHTA and FQGTGA. The CDR3 sequence: CASRLGGSDEQFF. In DNA form, the CDR3 reads TGTGCCAGCAGGCTAGGTGGGAGTGATGAGCAGTTCTTC.

The V gene is TRBV28, the J gene TRBJ2-1; 9 bases line up with TRBD2. The trim removed 4 bases at V and 0 bases at J, leaving 4 bases unmatched. The germline V gene encodes CDR1 MDHEN and CDR2 SYDVKM. The length of the CDR3 is 16 residues. The CDR3 region has the DNA TGTGCCAGCAGTTCCCTAGCGGGGAGCTCCTACAATGAGCAGTTCTTC. Translated: CASSSLAGSSYNEQFF.

This chain joins TRBV30 and TRBJ1-1; D possibly corresponds to TRBD1 (6 bases). The CDR3 is made up of 13 amino acids. The V end lost 4 bases, the J end lost 3 bases, and 12 bases lay between the germline ends. In germline, CDR1 is GTSNPN, CDR2 SVGIG (reference sequence). CDR3 protein: CAWKNRVDTEAFF. The CDR3 DNA reads as TGTGCCTGGAAAAACAGGGTTGACACTGAAGCTTTCTTT.

The chain uses TRBV5-1 and TRBJ1-6; 9 bases are shared with TRBD1. With 2 bases clipped from V and 6 bases from J, the junction kept 3 bases outside the gene matches. Germline V lookup: CDR1 SGHRS, CDR2 YFSETQ. CDR3 size: 15 residues. This CDR3 reads CASSLQGAPNSPLHF. The DNA for the CDR3 is TGCGCCAGCAGCTTACAGGGGGCGCCTAATTCACCCCTCCACTTT. The whole variable domain, remainder taken from reference TRBV5-1 and TRBJ1-6, is KAGVTQTPRYLIKTRGQQVTLSCSPISGHRSVSWYQQTPGQGLQFLFEYFSETQRNKGNFPGRFSGRQFSNSRSEMNVSTLELGDSALYLCASSLQGAPNSPLHFGNGTRLTVT.

This chain connects TRBV12-5 to TRBJ1-5, with 8 bases identical to TRBD1. The CDR3 sequence is 15 residues long. Germline V CDR1 and CDR2: LGHNT, FRNRAP. Trimming took 1 base from V and 3 from J; bases not matched to a gene: 2. CDR3 nucleotides: TGTGCTAGTGGTTTGGGGACAGGGAACAATCAGCCCCAGCATTTT. Protein product: CASGLGTGNNQPQHF.

The chain combines TRBV5-4 with TRBJ1-1; D is unresolved. This CDR3 comprises 15 residues. Between the trimmed V and J ends, which lost 2 bases and 4 bases, there was a span of 15 bases. Looked up from germline, CDR1 is SGHNT and CDR2 is YYREEE (reference sequence). As DNA, the CDR3 is TGTGCCAGCAGCTTAGGAGGGCCTGCGGGCACTGAAGCTTTCTTT. Translated: CASSLGGPAGTEAFF.

This clone was picked up a small number of times. This rearrangement joins TRBV27 to TRBJ1-2; possible D gene TRBD1, 6 bases. Germline CDR1 is MNHEY and CDR2 is SMNVEV (reference sequence). The length of the CDR3 is 14 residues. V was cut by 5 bases and J by 4 bases, with 14 bases left in between. The CDR3 here is CASSASLDSYGYTF. DNA of the CDR3: TGTGCCAGCAGTGCATCCCTGGACAGCTATGGCTACACCTTC.

The V call is TRBV19, the J call TRBJ1-5; 7 bases are a match to TRBD1. The length of the CDR3 is 15 residues. Germline CDR1 and CDR2: LNHDA and SQIVND (reference sequence). Trimming took 6 bases from V and 3 from J; bases not matched to a gene: 8. Here the CDR3 DNA reads TGTGCCAGTAGAACACAGGGGATCTCCAATCAGCCCCAGCATTTT. Translation gives CASRTQGISNQPQHF.

This chain uses TRBV27 with TRBJ2-4; 9 bases line up with TRBD1. V trimming: 5 bases; J trimming: 7 bases; junction bases outside the gene matches: 9. This CDR3 has 15 residues. Germline values: CDR1 MNHEY, CDR2 SMNVEV (reference sequence). The CDR3, as DNA: TGTGCCAGCAGTGTACAGGGGGCGGGTTTGAACATTCAGTACTTC. Amino acids: CASSVQGAGLNIQYF.

In DNA, the CDR3 is TGTGCCAGCAGTGACACAGGGGGAAGGGATGGCTACACCTTC. Translated: CASSDTGGRDGYTF. The chain recombines TRBV6-4 with TRBJ1-2, with 8 bases fitting TRBD1. Germline CDR1 reads MRHNA; CDR2 reads SNTAGT. Trimming cost V 2 bases and J 6 bases; bases outside gene matches: 5. CDR3 length equals 14 residues.

This rearrangement joins TRBV9 to TRBJ2-3; 7 bases align to TRBD1. The CDR3 consists of 13 residues. Per the germline V gene, CDR1 is SGDLS and CDR2 is YYNGEE. V trimming: 7 bases; J trimming: 6 bases; junction bases outside the gene matches: 8. The CDR3 loop is CASGQVLRDTQYF. The CDR3 coding sequence is TGTGCCAGCGGACAGGTTCTAAGGGATACGCAGTATTTT.

The rearrangement links TRBV28 to TRBJ1-2; D remains ambiguous. V shed 5 bases and J shed 2 bases, with 6 bases lying between them. This CDR3 comprises 12 residues. CDR1 MDHEN and CDR2 SYDVKM come from the germline V gene. The CDR3 is CASSALNYGYTF. The CDR3 DNA is TGTGCCAGCAGTGCGTTGAACTATGGCTACACCTTC.

This chain uses TRBV2 with TRBJ1-5; 9 bases fit TRBD1. Germline V CDR1 and CDR2: SNHLY, FYNNEI. The CDR3 runs 14 residues. Trimming cost V 4 bases and J 6 bases; bases outside gene matches: 4. CDR3 coding DNA: TGTGCCAGCAGTGGCGGGACAGGGAGTCAGCCCCAGCATTTT. This codes for CASSGGTGSQPQHF.

This clone showed up just a few times. V usage is TRBV29-1 and J usage is TRBJ2-7; 7 positions match TRBD2. The germline V gene has CDR1 SQVTM and CDR2 ANQGSEA. This CDR3 has 15 residues. With V trimmed by 1 base and J by 2 bases, 8 bases remained unmatched. Here the CDR3 DNA reads TGCAGCGTTGAAGTCCGGGAGGAGCGAGCCTACGAGCAGTACTTC. It yields the protein CSVEVREERAYEQYF.

The genes are TRBV6-5 and TRBJ1-1; TRBD1 matches at 7 bases. This CDR3 spans 13 amino acids. The germline V gene encodes CDR1 MNHEY and CDR2 SVGAGI. V was clipped by 7 bases and J by 3 bases; unmatched bases: 5. CDR3 amino acids: CASNRGRDTEAFF. The CDR3 DNA sequence: TGTGCCAGCAACAGGGGCCGGGACACTGAAGCTTTCTTT.

J is TRBJ2-1 and V is TRBV7-3, with D possibly TRBD2 on 5 matching bases. Between the trimmed V and J ends, which lost 1 base and 9 bases, there was a span of 10 bases. The CDR3 sequence is 13 residues long. Germline loops: CDR1 SGHTA, CDR2 FQGTGA. CDR3 nucleotides: TGTGCCAGCAGCTTAATCGGCCGGGGTGAGCAGTTCTTC. Translation gives CASSLIGRGEQFF.

This clone is a singleton in its sample. The rearrangement uses TRBV7-2 and TRBJ1-1, with a tentative D call TRBD1 (6 bases). CDR1 and CDR2 (germline): SGHTA, FQGNSA. Trimming removed 5 bases at V and 4 bases at J, with 14 bases between. The CDR3 has 14 amino acids. CDR3 sequence reads: CASSQNQGFTEAFF. The CDR3 DNA reads as TGTGCCAGCAGCCAAAACCAGGGGTTCACTGAAGCTTTCTTT.

This chain links TRBV10-3 with TRBJ1-1; no firm D call. The CDR3 runs to 12 residues. V was cut by 10 bases and J by 1 base, with 10 bases left in between. Germline assignment: CDR1 ENHRY and CDR2 SYGVKD. The CDR3 loop reads CATRPRNTEAFF. The DNA of the CDR3 is TGTGCCACTAGACCGAGGAACACTGAAGCTTTCTTT.

The chain employs TRBV4-3 and TRBJ1-2, with TRBD1 matching over 9 bases. Per the germline V gene, CDR1 is LGHNA and CDR2 is YSLEER. V was pared by 1 base and J by 4 bases, with 4 bases of the junction left unmatched. The CDR3 is made up of 15 amino acids. CDR3 in DNA: TGCGCCAGCAGCCAAGGACAGGGGGGCGTCTATGGCTACACCTTC. It translates to CASSQGQGGVYGYTF.

The chain couples TRBV27 to TRBJ1-4; no clear D gene. Trimming left V 3 bases short and J 7 bases short, with 12 bases between. CDR1 and CDR2 from the germline V gene are MNHEY and SMNVEV (reference sequence). The CDR3 has 14 residues. CDR3 in DNA: TGTGCCAGCAGTTTCACCCTCCGGGGTGAAAAACTGTTTTTT. Its protein is CASSFTLRGEKLFF. The complete variable domain, with remaining parts taken from reference TRBV27 and TRBJ1-4, reads EAQVTQNPRYLITVTGKKLTVTCSQNMNHEYMSWYRQDPGLGLRQIYYSMNVEVTDKGDVPEGYKVSRKEKRNFPLILESPSPNQTSLYFCASSFTLRGEKLFFGSGTQLSVL.

The chain combines TRBV7-9 with TRBJ1-1; 8 bases map to TRBD1. Trimming removed 4 bases from V and 3 bases from J; junction bases left unmatched: 4. The length of the CDR3 is 14 residues. The germline V gene encodes CDR1 SEHNR and CDR2 FQNEAQ (reference sequence). The CDR3 reads CASSSLTGDTEAFF. DNA for the CDR3: TGTGCCAGCAGCTCATTGACAGGGGACACTGAAGCTTTCTTT. Full variable domain (outside the CDR3, taken from reference TRBV7-9 and TRBJ1-1): DTGVSQNPRHKITKRGQNVTFRCDPISEHNRLYWYRQTLGQGPEFLTYFQNEAQLEKSRLLSDRFSAERPKGSFSTLEIQRTEQGDSAMYLCASSSLTGDTEAFFGQGTRLTVV.

The chain carries TRBV6-5 and TRBJ2-1, with D possibly matching TRBD2 (5 bases). The CDR3 is 15 amino acids. Trimming shortened V by 5 bases and J by 1 base, and 12 bases separated the two germline ends. Germline CDR1 MNHEY, CDR2 SVGAGI. The CDR3 sequence: CASSLERRSYNEQFF. Written as DNA, the CDR3 is TGTGCCAGCAGTCTGGAGCGGAGGTCCTACAATGAGCAGTTCTTC.

The chain employs TRBV7-9 and TRBJ2-3, with 9 nucleotides matching TRBD2. The V gene end was trimmed by 0 bases and the J gene end by 4 bases; junction bases not matched to a gene: 5. Germline V gene lookup returns CDR1 SEHNR and CDR2 FQNEAQ (reference sequence). This CDR3 is 16 amino acids long. This chain's CDR3 is CASSLARGGSSDTQYF. In DNA form, the CDR3 reads TGTGCCAGCAGCTTAGCGCGGGGGGGTTCCTCAGATACGCAGTATTTT.

This chain uses TRBV10-3 with TRBJ2-3, with D hard to call. The length of the CDR3 is 13 residues. Deletions cut 0 bases from V and 5 bases from J, with 6 bases between. Per the germline V gene, CDR1 is ENHRY and CDR2 is SYGVKD. The CDR3 sequence is CAISESSQDTQYF. For the CDR3, the DNA is TGTGCCATCAGTGAGTCGAGTCAAGATACGCAGTATTTT.

Notes on this clone: One junction end does not reproduce the germline sequence, and a read error may be involved. This chain uses TRBV7-9 with TRBJ2-7; 11 bases map to TRBD1. Germline V CDR1 and CDR2: SEHNR, FQNEAQ (reference sequence). The CDR3 spans 18 residues. For the CDR3, the DNA is TGTTCCAGCAGCCCACGAGGGGGACAGGGGGGAAAGGTGTACGAGCAGTACTTC. It translates to CSSSPRGGQGGKVYEQYF.

The chain combines TRBV4-1 with TRBJ2-7; D gene ambiguous. The CDR3 extends over 14 amino acids. CDR1 and CDR2 from the germline V gene are MGHRA and YSYEKL. V was trimmed by 1 base and J by 0 bases, leaving 7 bases between them. The chain's CDR3 is CASSQGLSSYEQYF. In nucleotides, the CDR3 is TGCGCCAGCAGCCAAGGCTTGAGCTCCTACGAGCAGTACTTC.

V usage is TRBV6-1 and J usage is TRBJ1-1, with TRBD1 as a possible D gene (6 bases). The V end lost 4 bases, the J end lost 1 base, and 10 bases lay between the germline ends. The CDR3 loop spans 14 amino acids. Germline V gives CDR1 MNHNS, CDR2 SASEGT. Written as DNA, the CDR3 is TGTGCCAGCAGTGTCGCCAGGGGGAACACTGAAGCTTTCTTT. It codes for CASSVARGNTEAFF.

This chain links TRBV19 with TRBJ1-3; D not certain. The CDR3 spans 19 residues. Germline lookup yields CDR1 LNHDA and CDR2 SQIVND (reference sequence). Trimming shortened V by 4 bases and J by 0 bases, and 22 bases separated the two germline ends. CDR3 nucleotides: TGTGCCAGTAGTAAGTATCCAATAAGGACTGCGCTCTCTGGAAACACCATATATTTT. Its protein is CASSKYPIRTALSGNTIYF.

With respect to this clone: Its ends do not fully match the called genes, so a read error is possible. The rearrangement joins TRBV5-1 to TRBJ1-2; unclear D gene. The CDR3 spans 14 residues. Germline CDR1 SGHRS, CDR2 YFSETQ. The DNA for the CDR3 is TGCGCCAGCAGCTTGGAGTGGCAGAACTATGGCTACCCCTTC. The encoded protein is CASSLEWQNYGYPF.

This chain connects TRBV5-5 to TRBJ1-1; D might be TRBD1 (6 bases). Per germline, CDR1 SGHKS and CDR2 YYEKEE (reference sequence). V was trimmed by 4 bases and J by 8 bases, leaving 12 bases between them. The CDR3 spans 12 residues. The CDR3 protein is CASSAQGTEAFF. In DNA, the CDR3 is TGTGCCAGCAGCGCCCAGGGGACAGAAGCTTTCTTT.